This T cell receptor beta chain comes out of a study of long-term antiretroviral therapy in people with HIV. Study outcomes and limitations: Adherence to ART, viral resistance and therapy changes lacked any data. Pre-ART expanded TRB clones stayed dominant throughout, though often decreasing after ART.

The CDR3 consists of 15 residues. Germline-derived CDR1 and CDR2 are SGHTA and FQGTGA. Trimming shortened V by 2 bases and J by 1 base, and 10 bases separated the two germline ends. The assay used was immunoSEQ (version v3.0), run at survey level. The protocol was immunoSEQ multiplex PCR, while the TCRdb copy is restricted to in-frame clones and leaves out a portion. Here the sample spans more than 45,000 clones, 80% to 90% being singletons. Researchers secured at least one pre-ART and at least two post-ART PBMC samples from each donor. It was in the United States that all participants with HIV were treated. On this clone itself: Its antigen is unknown.

Sample: unsorted PBMCs, taken 0.8 years after starting antiretroviral therapy. This clonotype originated in a woman younger than 35 with HIV. The chain couples TRBV7-3 to TRBJ2-3; weak D call: TRBD2 (6 bases). Here the CDR3 reads CASSLAGPGTDTQYF. CDR3 nucleotides: TGTGCCAGCAGCTTAGCGGGACCTGGCACAGATACGCAGTATTTT.